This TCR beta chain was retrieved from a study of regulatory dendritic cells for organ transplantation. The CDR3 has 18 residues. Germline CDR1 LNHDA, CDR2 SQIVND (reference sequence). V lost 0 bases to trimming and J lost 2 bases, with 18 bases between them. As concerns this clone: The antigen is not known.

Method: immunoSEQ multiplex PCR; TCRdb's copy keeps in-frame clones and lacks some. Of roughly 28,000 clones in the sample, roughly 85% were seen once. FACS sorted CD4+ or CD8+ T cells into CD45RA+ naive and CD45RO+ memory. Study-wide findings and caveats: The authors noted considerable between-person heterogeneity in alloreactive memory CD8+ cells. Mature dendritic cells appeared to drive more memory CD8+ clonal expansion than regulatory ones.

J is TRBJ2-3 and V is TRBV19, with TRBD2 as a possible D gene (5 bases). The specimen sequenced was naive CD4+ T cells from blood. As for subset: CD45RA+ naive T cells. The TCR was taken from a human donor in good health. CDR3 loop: CASSIDPAGLGSTDTQYF. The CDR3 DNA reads TGTGCCAGTAGTATAGATCCCGCAGGACTGGGCTCCACAGATACGCAGTATTTT.